The clone carrying this TCR beta chain occurred many times. Its antigen remains unidentified. The hyperthyroidism patients had all been newly diagnosed, and their disease duration was under 2 months. Their ages ranged from 18 to 65 years. Reasons for excluding patients were uncontrolled infection, other autoimmune disease, pregnancy or lactation. From less than 13 ml of fresh peripheral blood, PBMCs were isolated. The record originates from a study of T cells in Graves' hyperthyroidism and ophthalmopathy. This CDR3 is built from 16 residues. Trimming took 5 bases from V and 0 from J; bases not matched to a gene: 8. Amplification of TCR beta CDR3 regions used RNA as the template. The primer set for the first-round RT-PCR of the TCR CDR3 was HTBI. TCRdb fed the multiplex PCR reads into MiXCR, producing one record per CDR3 protein. This table has about 710,000 distinct CDR3 sequences, about 15% appearing once.

Study-level points and caveats: Most clonotypes that expanded in the thyroid above 0.001 also showed up in blood.

The sequenced material came from blood. The receptor was derived from a man between 18 and 35 years old with Graves' hyperthyroidism. The chain couples TRBV12-3 or TRBV12-4 to TRBJ1-1; the match to TRBD1 covers 8 bases. The chain's CDR3 is CASSPGSGGVNTEAFF. The CDR3 DNA is TGTGCCAGCAGTCCAGGCTCAGGGGGCGTGAACACTGAAGCTTTCTTT.